The 30 T cell receptor beta chains in this list originate from one sample, sequenced in a study of cytomegalovirus exposure and HLA in healthy donors. The method was immunoSEQ multiplex PCR; TCRdb's version includes in-frame clones alone and lacks a portion of them. The sample includes approximately 120,000 clones, over 90% of them seen just once. What was sequenced was PBMCs. The receptors originated from a woman aged 18 to 35 in good health and CMV-seronegative.

The rearrangement uses TRBV2 and TRBJ1-2, with D possibly TRBD1 on 6 matching bases. Germline V lookup: CDR1 SNHLY, CDR2 FYNNEI. Trimming removed 7 bases at V and 7 bases at J, with 19 bases between. This CDR3 comprises 14 residues. CDR3 protein: CASNSGTWVGGYTF. The CDR3 DNA reads TGTGCCAGCAATTCCGGGACATGGGTCGGTGGCTACACCTTC.

As for this clone: A junction boundary mismatches the germline segment, possibly from a read error. The genes are TRBV19 and TRBJ2-7, with a weak D call TRBD1 (6 bases). Germline CDR1 and CDR2: LNHDA and SQIVND (reference sequence). This CDR3 contains 14 residues. The CDR3 DNA reads TGTGCCAGTAGTTTTCTTGGACAGTCCTTCGAGCAGTACTTC. It specifies CASSFLGQSFEQYF.

This chain connects TRBV5-1 to TRBJ2-3; 11 nucleotides agree with TRBD2. The V gene end was trimmed by 3 bases and the J gene end by 5 bases; junction bases not matched to a gene: 8. CDR3 length: 16 residues. The V gene's germline CDR1 is SGHRS and CDR2 YFSETQ. The CDR3 region is CASSSLAGGGKDTQYF. Here the CDR3 DNA reads TGCGCCAGCAGCTCCTTAGCGGGGGGGGGCAAAGATACGCAGTATTTT.

This clone is a singleton in its sample. The rearrangement joins TRBV19 to TRBJ2-1, with D perhaps TRBD1 (5 bases). Germline V CDR1 and CDR2: LNHDA, SQIVND (reference sequence). V shed 4 bases and J shed 8 bases, with 18 bases lying between them. CDR3 size: 15 residues. The DNA of the CDR3 is TGTGCCAGTAGTAGGTTGGCAGGGCCTCTCTATGAGCAGTTCTTC. Protein product: CASSRLAGPLYEQFF.

V and J are TRBV28 and TRBJ1-5; possible D gene TRBD1, 6 bases. The germline gives CDR1 MDHEN, CDR2 SYDVKM. This CDR3 spans 13 amino acids. Trimming pared 6 bases from V and 9 bases from J, leaving 15 bases between. The CDR3 DNA reads as TGTGCCAGCAGCCCTGGGGGCGGGGGGCCCCAGCATTTT. Its translation: CASSPGGGGPQHF. Variable domain in full (rest from reference TRBV28 and TRBJ1-5): DVKVTQSSRYLVKRTGEKVFLECVQDMDHENMFWYRQDPGLGLRLIYFSYDVKMKEKGDIPEGYSVSREKKERFSLILESASTNQTSMYLCASSPGGGGPQHFGDGTRLSIL.

The V and J genes are TRBV13 and TRBJ2-7; 13 bases agree with TRBD2. The CDR3 has 16 amino acids. With V trimmed by 5 bases and J by 2 bases, 6 bases remained unmatched. The germline V gene has CDR1 PRHDT and CDR2 FYEKMQ (reference sequence). CDR3 DNA sequence: TGTGCCAGCAGCCCCGGGACTAGCGGGACCCCCTACGAGCAGTACTTC. Protein product: CASSPGTSGTPYEQYF.

V is TRBV5-1 and J is TRBJ1-2, with TRBD1 as a possible D gene (5 bases). The length of the CDR3 is 15 residues. The V and J ends lost 3 bases and 4 bases respectively, with 16 bases between them. Per the germline V gene, CDR1 is SGHRS and CDR2 is YFSETQ. The CDR3 region is CASSSGPKGAYGYTF. CDR3 in DNA: TGCGCCAGCAGCTCAGGACCCAAAGGGGCCTATGGCTACACCTTC.

This rearrangement joins TRBV6-1 to TRBJ1-5, with a possible D match to TRBD1 (5 bases). Germline V gene data show CDR1 as MNHNS and CDR2 as SASEGT. V was clipped by 4 bases and J by 1 base, with 14 bases between them. The CDR3 runs 16 residues. Here the CDR3 DNA reads TGTGCCAGCAGTGCCCTCACAGGAGTAAGCAATCAGCCCCAGCATTTT. This encodes CASSALTGVSNQPQHF.

V is TRBV5-6 and J is TRBJ2-1; TRBD2 might be the D (6 bases). In germline, CDR1 is SGHDT, CDR2 YYEEEE. The length of the CDR3 is 16 residues. The V and J ends lost 0 bases and 3 bases respectively, with 13 bases between them. Here the CDR3 DNA reads TGTGCCAGCAGCTTGGCGTGGCGGGGAATCTACAATGAGCAGTTCTTC. Translated, it gives CASSLAWRGIYNEQFF.

The chain recombines TRBV4-2 with TRBJ2-2; TRBD1 is a possible D gene (6 bases). The CDR3 is 16 amino acids. The V end was cut by 4 bases, the J end by 4 bases, with 16 bases between. Germline lookup yields CDR1 LGHNA and CDR2 YNFKEQ. This CDR3 reads CASSPATGTITGELFF. As DNA, the CDR3 is TGTGCCAGCAGCCCCGCGACCGGGACAATCACCGGGGAGCTGTTTTTT.

The chain uses TRBV6-6 and TRBJ1-2; D perhaps matches TRBD1 (6 bases). Germline CDR1 and CDR2: MNHNY and SVGAGI (reference sequence). Trimming took off 5 bases at V and 4 bases at J, with 17 bases between the two ends. The CDR3 is made up of 15 amino acids. As DNA, the CDR3 is TGTGCCAGCAGTGGCGGACAGAGACAAGGCTATGGCTACACCTTC. This encodes CASSGGQRQGYGYTF.

This clone was detected once. This chain uses TRBV5-5 with TRBJ1-1; unclear D gene. V lost 0 bases and J lost 2, with 8 bases in between. CDR1 is SGHKS, CDR2 YYEKEE, per germline (reference sequence). The CDR3 loop spans 14 amino acids. CDR3 region: CASSLDLTNTEAFF. The CDR3 nucleotides read TGTGCCAGCAGCTTGGACCTAACTAACACTGAAGCTTTCTTT.

The chain employs TRBV6-5 and TRBJ1-3; D ambiguous. CDR3 length: 14 amino acids. CDR1 MNHEY and CDR2 SVGAGI come from the germline V gene. V was shortened by 2 bases and J by 8 bases, with 13 bases between the two germline ends. This chain's CDR3 is CASSYRTPGDTIYF. CDR3 bases: TGTGCCAGCAGTTACCGGACTCCCGGGGACACCATATATTTT.

The gene calls are TRBV6-5 and TRBJ2-3; 8 positions agree with TRBD2. The CDR3 extends over 15 amino acids. J was trimmed by 2 bases and V by 6 bases; bases with no gene match: 7. In germline, CDR1 is MNHEY, CDR2 SVGAGI. CDR3 in DNA: TGTGCCAGCAGCCGTAGCGGGACACCCACAGATACGCAGTATTTT. This codes for CASSRSGTPTDTQYF.

This rearrangement joins TRBV28 to TRBJ2-1; D gene ambiguous. The CDR3 is 11 amino acids. The V gene lost 5 bases and the J gene lost 9 bases, with 8 bases spanning the gap. The germline gives CDR1 MDHEN, CDR2 SYDVKM. CDR3 DNA: TGTGCCAGCAGTGTCGTCAGTGAGCAGTTCTTC. Amino acids: CASSVVSEQFF.

This chain connects TRBV28 to TRBJ2-7; the match to TRBD1 covers 7 bases. Germline lookup yields CDR1 MDHEN and CDR2 SYDVKM. V shed 4 bases, J shed 2 bases, and the junction held 11 bases outside the gene matches. The length of the CDR3 is 16 residues. CDR3 DNA: TGTGCCAGCAGTTACTCACAGGGGAAATTAACCTACGAGCAGTACTTC. It translates to CASSYSQGKLTYEQYF.

The J gene is TRBJ2-5, the V gene TRBV4-1; 12 nucleotides match TRBD2. CDR1 and CDR2 from the germline V gene are MGHRA and YSYEKL. The CDR3 is 16 amino acids. J gave up 2 bases and V 4 bases, and 5 bases lay outside the gene matches. CDR3 loop: CASSLIGTSGQETQYF. The DNA of the CDR3 is TGCGCCAGCAGCCTAATAGGGACTAGCGGGCAAGAGACCCAGTACTTC.

This clone has a handful of counts. The chain employs TRBV10-2 and TRBJ1-1, with a tentative D call TRBD1 (5 bases). Germline V gives CDR1 WSHSY, CDR2 SAAADI. The CDR3 runs 14 residues. V lost 3 bases and J 3 bases, leaving 11 bases between the germline ends. The CDR3 loop is CASSEREGYTEAFF. The CDR3 region has the DNA TGCGCCAGCAGTGAAAGGGAGGGGTACACTGAAGCTTTCTTT.

The chain links TRBV29-1 to TRBJ1-5; TRBD1 matches at 9 bases. With V trimmed by 4 bases and J by 3 bases, 1 base remained unmatched. The CDR3 consists of 13 residues. Germline V gene data show CDR1 as SQVTM and CDR2 as ANQGSEA. CDR3 amino acids: CSVGDRVNQPQHF. The CDR3, as DNA: TGCAGCGTTGGGGACAGGGTCAATCAGCCCCAGCATTTT.

This clone was seen once. The V and J genes are TRBV10-3 and TRBJ1-5, with D tentatively TRBD1 (5 bases). CDR1 and CDR2 from the germline V gene are ENHRY and SYGVKD. V gave up 4 bases and J gave up 5 bases, with 9 bases separating them. The CDR3 sequence is 13 residues long. CDR3 in amino acids: CAISVDSDQPQHF. The CDR3 nucleotides read TGTGCCATCAGTGTTGACAGTGATCAGCCCCAGCATTTT.

J is TRBJ2-3 and V is TRBV2; TRBD2 matches at 11 bases. From germline, CDR1 is SNHLY and CDR2 FYNNEI. The CDR3 is 15 amino acids. The J segment lost 6 bases and the V segment lost 7 bases, leaving 9 bases of the junction unmatched. The CDR3 is CASTRLAGSRDTQYF. In nucleotides, the CDR3 is TGTGCCAGCACCCGACTAGCGGGGTCTCGGGATACGCAGTATTTT. Full variable domain (outside the CDR3, taken from reference TRBV2 and TRBJ2-3): EPEVTQTPSHQVTQMGQEVILRCVPISNHLYFYWYRQILGQKVEFLVSFYNNEISEKSEIFDDQFSVERPDGSNFTLKIRSTKLEDSAMYFCASTRLAGSRDTQYFGPGTRLTVL.

The chain's CDR3 is CASSLAGSNYGYTF. The CDR3 DNA reads TGTGCCAGCAGCTTAGCGGGCAGTAACTATGGCTACACCTTC. This sequence joins TRBV11-1 and TRBJ1-2; D not certain. Trimming cost V 0 bases and J 1 base, with 6 bases left between them. The V gene's germline CDR1 is SGHAT and CDR2 FQDESV (reference sequence). The CDR3 consists of 14 residues.

The genes are TRBV5-1 and TRBJ2-1; maybe TRBD1 (6 bases). The CDR3 extends over 16 amino acids. V was shortened by 4 bases and J by 5 bases, with 19 bases between the two germline ends. Looked up from germline, CDR1 is SGHRS and CDR2 is YFSETQ. The chain's CDR3 is CASSAWAGVENNEQFF. CDR3 coding DNA: TGCGCCAGCAGCGCTTGGGCAGGGGTAGAAAACAATGAGCAGTTCTTC.

The chain employs TRBV2 and TRBJ1-5, with D possibly TRBD1 on 6 matching bases. This CDR3 has 14 residues. The V gene's germline CDR1 is SNHLY and CDR2 FYNNEI. The V and J ends lost 5 bases and 7 bases respectively, with 15 bases between them. CDR3 bases: TGTGCCAGCAGTTCGTCACAGGGCAGGCAGCCCCAGCATTTT. Protein sequence: CASSSSQGRQPQHF.

This clone came up once. This rearrangement joins TRBV28 to TRBJ2-7, with D possibly matching TRBD2 (6 bases). V lost 7 bases and J 5 bases, leaving 18 bases between the germline ends. CDR3 length: 14 amino acids. Germline values: CDR1 MDHEN, CDR2 SYDVKM. This chain's CDR3 is CASNERGTQNEQYF. The CDR3 DNA reads TGTGCCAGCAACGAACGGGGGACCCAAAACGAGCAGTACTTC.

This chain joins TRBV9 and TRBJ2-5; the match to TRBD2 covers 8 bases. Germline V lookup: CDR1 SGDLS, CDR2 YYNGEE. With V trimmed by 0 bases and J by 3 bases, 7 bases remained unmatched. The CDR3 runs to 16 residues. The CDR3 loop is CASSVGPGGNEETQYF. The CDR3 coding sequence is TGTGCCAGCAGCGTAGGCCCGGGAGGGAATGAAGAGACCCAGTACTTC.

The chain uses TRBV11-2 and TRBJ1-2; 8 bases match TRBD1. This CDR3 region has 13 residues. With 3 bases clipped from V and 8 bases from J, the junction kept 5 bases outside the gene matches. Germline CDR1 reads SGHAT; CDR2 reads FQNNGV. The CDR3 sequence: CASSFVRGRGYTF. The CDR3 DNA sequence: TGTGCCAGCAGCTTCGTCAGGGGGCGGGGCTACACCTTC.

V gene TRBV6-6 combines with J gene TRBJ1-5; tentative D call: TRBD1 (6 bases). CDR3 length equals 16 residues. Germline CDR1 is MNHNY and CDR2 is SVGAGI (reference sequence). Trimming cost V 0 bases and J 0 bases, with 9 bases left between them. CDR3 DNA sequence: TGTGCCAGCAGTTACTCGACAGGTTATAGCAATCAGCCCCAGCATTTT. This encodes CASSYSTGYSNQPQHF.

The genes are TRBV10-3 and TRBJ2-5; weak D call: TRBD2 (6 bases). Germline assignment: CDR1 ENHRY and CDR2 SYGVKD. Deletions cut 5 bases from V and 5 bases from J, with 15 bases between. This CDR3 region has 14 residues. The CDR3 region is CAISPDYSAETQYF. CDR3 DNA: TGTGCCATCAGTCCGGACTACTCAGCGGAGACCCAGTACTTC.

The rearrangement links TRBV7-6 to TRBJ2-6; 7 nucleotides agree with TRBD1. The CDR3 has 15 amino acids. Germline V gene data show CDR1 as SGHVS and CDR2 as FNYEAQ. After removal of 2 bases from V and 2 bases from J, the junction contained 0 bases not matched to a gene. CDR3 DNA sequence: TGTGCCAGCAGCTTACAGGGGGCTGGGGCCAACGTCCTGACTTTC. Protein: CASSLQGAGANVLTF. Using reference TRBV7-6 and TRBJ2-6 for the parts outside the CDR3, the full variable domain is GAGVSQSPRYKVTKRGQDVALRCDPISGHVSLYWYRQALGQGPEFLTYFNYEAQQDKSGLPNDRFSAERPEGSISTLTIQRTEQRDSAMYRCASSLQGAGANVLTFGAGSRLTVL.